This section outlines one TCR beta chain sequence together with its context. This entry belongs to a study of blood T cell repertoires in COVID-19. Sequencing was performed with immunoSEQ multiplex PCR; in TCRdb, only in-frame clones are kept and a portion is missing. The sample has 30,000 to 35,000 clones; 89% are singletons. V lost 3 bases, J lost 2 bases, and 14 bases lay in between. The CDR3 covers 15 residues. Germline V gene sequence: CDR1 LNHDA, CDR2 SQIVND (reference sequence). The genes are TRBV19 and TRBJ2-7; D is perhaps TRBD2 (5 bases). This TCR was recovered from a woman between 40 and 50 years old with active or convalescent COVID-19. Source material: peripheral blood. In DNA form, the CDR3 reads TGTGCCAGTAGTATTGCGGGTGGAGAGACCTACGAGCAGTACTTC. Translated: CASSIAGGETYEQYF.